Listed below are T cell receptor beta chains from one sample, sequenced in a study of control samples from healthy donors and cancer patients. Repertoires were generated with immunoSEQ multiplex PCR, while TCRdb's copy carries only in-frame clones and drops some. The data show 60,000 to 95,000 clones, with roughly 89% seen just once and over 9% held by the top ten. Sample: PBMCs. The source is a woman aged 45-65 years with colorectal cancer. Both conserved end residues are part of each CDR3. Each record gives: D gene, V gene, clone size, J gene, CDR3 DNA, CDR3 protein. A D gene is named only where the DNA matches it firmly. Clone size, where shown, is once, few, many, or a class for clones that have expanded.

>.|TRBV7-2|.|TRBJ2-5
TGTGCCAGCAGCTTAGCGCGGAGGGCCGGAGAGACCCAGTACTTC
CASSLARRAGETQYF
>TRBD2|TRBV7-9|.|TRBJ2-1
TGTGCCAGCAGCTCTCATAGCGGGGGGGCTCGGAGTGAGCAGTTCTTC
CASSSHSGGARSEQFF
>TRBD2|TRBV28|.|TRBJ2-3
TGTGCCAGCAGATTTCCCCCGCGCGGGGGGCTCACAGATACGCAGTATTTT
CASRFPPRGGLTDTQYF
>.|TRBV29-1|.|TRBJ1-2
TGCAGCGTTGAGGGGGGAGCTAACTATGGCTACACCTTC
CSVEGGANYGYTF
>.|TRBV19|once|TRBJ1-6
TGTGCCAGTAGGATCCGGGACCCTTATAATTCACCCCTCCACTTT
CASRIRDPYNSPLHF
>.|TRBV28|few|TRBJ1-2
TGTGCCAGCAGGAGGGATGGCTACACCTTC
CASRRDGYTF
>.|TRBV6-4|.|TRBJ1-2
TGTGCCAGCAGTGACTCGCCAGCGAACAACTATGGCTACACCTTC
CASSDSPANNYGYTF
>TRBD2|TRBV3-1/TRBV3-2|once|TRBJ2-5
TGTGCCAGCAGCCAAGCTCGGGGCGGGGGGAAAGAGACCCAGTACTTC
CASSQARGGGKETQYF
>.|TRBV5-6|.|TRBJ1-2
TGTGCCAGCAGCTTGGTGCGTTTGGACACAAAAGCGGACTATGGCTACACCTTC
CASSLVRLDTKADYGYTF
>.|TRBV11-2|.|TRBJ2-5
TGTGCCAGCAGCTTAGAACCGTACCAAGAGACCCAGTACTTC
CASSLEPYQETQYF
>.|TRBV6-5|.|TRBJ1-4
TGTGCCAGCAGTAACTCCGGGGGGCGACTGTTTTTT
CASSNSGGRLFF
>.|TRBV13|.|TRBJ2-3
TGTGCCAGCACAAGACAGGCCACAGATACGCAGTATTTT
CASTRQATDTQYF
>.|TRBV10-3|.|TRBJ1-1
TGTGCCATCAGTGAGTCGCCCGACACACATGAAGCTTTCTTT
CAISESPDTHEAFF
>.|TRBV28|.|TRBJ1-6
TGTGCCAGCAGCCCGGGTTCACCCCTCCACTTT
CASSPGSPLHF
>.|TRBV7-3|.|TRBJ2-3
TGTGCCAGCAGCTTAAGTAGCTTTGGGTCAGATACGCAGTATTTT
CASSLSSFGSDTQYF